The 8 T cell receptor beta chains presented below share a single source sample, sequenced in a study of CD8 T cells in ankylosing spondylitis. The study's findings and limits: A TCR beta motif of eight or nine highly homologous variants seemed to mark ankylosing spondylitis blood.

TCRdb analysed the 5' RACE reads with MiXCR anew, one entry per CDR3 protein. Of approximately 540,000 distinct CDR3 sequences detected, roughly 13% appear once; the ten largest clones hold 6.5% to 7%. No antigen has been identified for these receptors. Sequencing was performed on blood, either unsorted or a sorted T cell fraction (not recorded which). The receptor set was obtained from a male donor with ankylosing spondylitis.

There are a few counts of this clonotype. The chain has TRBV5-1 and TRBJ1-1; 7 bases map to TRBD1. The CDR3 contains 14 residues. V gave up 1 base and J gave up 3 bases; unmatched junction bases: 3. Germline lookup yields CDR1 SGHRS and CDR2 YFSETQ. The CDR3 DNA sequence: TGCGCCAGCAGCTTGAAGGGGGCGGACACTGAAGCTTTCTTT. As protein: CASSLKGADTEAFF.

This clonotype has only a few counts. The V gene is TRBV20-1, the J gene TRBJ2-7; TRBD1 matches 7 bases. V gave up 0 bases and J gave up 7 bases; unmatched junction bases: 15. The CDR3 contains 16 residues. Germline V gene data show CDR1 as DFQATT and CDR2 as SNEGSKA (reference sequence). The CDR3 loop is CSARDPSQGTKSEQYF. The CDR3 DNA reads TGCAGTGCTAGAGATCCGTCACAGGGGACGAAGTCGGAGCAGTACTTC.

This clonotype was seen only a few times. The CDR3 nucleotides read TGTGCCAGCAGTGATGGACAAACTAGCAATCAGCCCCAGCATTTT. Protein: CASSDGQTSNQPQHF. The V gene is TRBV6-1, the J gene TRBJ1-5; tentative D call: TRBD1 (5 bases). Germline CDR1 and CDR2: MNHNS and SASEGT. V gave up 3 bases and J gave up 0 bases, with 9 bases separating them. The CDR3 totals 15 residues.

This chain's CDR3 is CSARDPWGQADNEQFF. The CDR3 DNA reads TGCAGTGCTAGAGATCCCTGGGGACAGGCAGACAATGAGCAGTTCTTC. This rearrangement joins TRBV20-1 to TRBJ2-1; 8 nucleotides match TRBD1. The CDR3 loop spans 16 amino acids. J was trimmed by 5 bases and V by 0 bases; bases with no gene match: 9. Germline V CDR1 and CDR2: DFQATT, SNEGSKA (reference sequence).

This sequence joins TRBV11-2 and TRBJ2-3, with D possibly TRBD2 on 6 matching bases. This CDR3 is built from 16 residues. The germline V gene encodes CDR1 SGHAT and CDR2 FQNNGV. V lost 5 bases and J lost 0, with 15 bases in between. The CDR3 loop reads CASSPLVSGSTDTQYF. CDR3 nucleotides: TGTGCCAGCAGCCCCCTGGTTAGCGGCAGCACAGATACGCAGTATTTT.

Worth noting for this clonotype: A read error may be the cause here, since a much bigger clone is one base away. The rearrangement joins TRBV20-1 to TRBJ2-1, with 10 positions matching TRBD2. Germline V gives CDR1 DFQATT, CDR2 SNEGSKA (reference sequence). The CDR3 sequence is 13 residues long. The V gene end was trimmed by 4 bases and the J gene end by 9 bases; junction bases not matched to a gene: 6. The CDR3 coding sequence is TGCAGTGCTAAAAGCGGGAGGGCCCGTGAGCAGTTCTTC. It codes for CSAKSGRAREQFF.

In its sample, this clonotype was seen many times. The chain employs TRBV12-3 or TRBV12-4 and TRBJ2-2; maybe TRBD2 (6 bases). The CDR3 totals 15 residues. With 1 base removed from V and 5 bases from J, the gap between germline ends came to 11 bases. CDR3 protein: CASSLDAGRTGELFF. The CDR3 DNA is TGTGCCAGCAGTTTAGACGCAGGGAGGACCGGGGAGCTGTTTTTT.

This clonotype occurred a few times. The gene calls are TRBV5-1 and TRBJ1-1, with unresolved D. V lost 0 bases and J lost 4, with 10 bases in between. CDR1 is SGHRS and CDR2 is YFSETQ in the germline V gene. The CDR3 has 14 residues. The CDR3 reads CASSLGLGSTEAFF. Here the CDR3 DNA reads TGCGCCAGCAGCTTGGGATTGGGGTCCACTGAAGCTTTCTTT.